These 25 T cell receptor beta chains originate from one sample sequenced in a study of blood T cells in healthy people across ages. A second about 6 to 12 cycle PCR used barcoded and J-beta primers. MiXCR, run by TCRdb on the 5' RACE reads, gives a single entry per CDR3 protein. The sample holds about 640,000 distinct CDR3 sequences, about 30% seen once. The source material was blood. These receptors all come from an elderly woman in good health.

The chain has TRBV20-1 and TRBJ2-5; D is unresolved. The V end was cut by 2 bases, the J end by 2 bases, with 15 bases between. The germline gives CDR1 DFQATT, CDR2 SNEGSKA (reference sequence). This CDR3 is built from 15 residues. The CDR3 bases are TGCAGTGCTAGATCCACCCCTACACTTCAAGAGACCCAGTACTTC. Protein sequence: CSARSTPTLQETQYF.

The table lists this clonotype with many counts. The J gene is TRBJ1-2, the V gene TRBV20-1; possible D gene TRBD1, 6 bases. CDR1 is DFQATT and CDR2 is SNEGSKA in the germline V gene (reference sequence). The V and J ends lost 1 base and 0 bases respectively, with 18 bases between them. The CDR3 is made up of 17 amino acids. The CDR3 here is CSARGPNRDTTNYGYTF. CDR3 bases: TGCAGTGCTAGAGGCCCAAACCGGGACACAACTAACTATGGCTACACCTTC.

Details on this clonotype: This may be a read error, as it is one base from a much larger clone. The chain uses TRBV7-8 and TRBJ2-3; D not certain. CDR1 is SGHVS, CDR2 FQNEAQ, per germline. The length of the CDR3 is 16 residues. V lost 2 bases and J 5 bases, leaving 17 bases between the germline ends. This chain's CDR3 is CASSLRSTGKGDTQYF. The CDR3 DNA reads TGTGCCAGCAGCTTACGGTCCACTGGGAAGGGAGATACGCAGTATTTT.

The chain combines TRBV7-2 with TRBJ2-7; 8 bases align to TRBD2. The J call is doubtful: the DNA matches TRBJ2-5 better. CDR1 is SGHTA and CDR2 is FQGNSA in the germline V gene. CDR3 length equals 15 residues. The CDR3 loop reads CASSSPRGGRETQYF. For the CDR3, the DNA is TGTGCCAGCAGCTCTCCTCGGGGGGGCCGAGAGACCCAGTACTTC.

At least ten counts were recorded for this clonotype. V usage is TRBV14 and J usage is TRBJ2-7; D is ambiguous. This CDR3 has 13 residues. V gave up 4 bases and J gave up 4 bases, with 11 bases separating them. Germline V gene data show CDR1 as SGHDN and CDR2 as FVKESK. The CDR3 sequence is CASSPTFGYEQYF. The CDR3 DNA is TGTGCCAGCAGCCCTACCTTCGGATACGAGCAGTACTTC.

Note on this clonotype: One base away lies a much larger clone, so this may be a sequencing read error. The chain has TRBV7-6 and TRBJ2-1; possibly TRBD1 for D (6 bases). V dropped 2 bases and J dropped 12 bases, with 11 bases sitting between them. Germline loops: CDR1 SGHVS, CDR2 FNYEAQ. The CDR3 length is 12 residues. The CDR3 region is CASSLRGSGQFF. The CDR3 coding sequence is TGTGCCAGCAGCTTAAGGGGGTCCGGGCAGTTCTTC.

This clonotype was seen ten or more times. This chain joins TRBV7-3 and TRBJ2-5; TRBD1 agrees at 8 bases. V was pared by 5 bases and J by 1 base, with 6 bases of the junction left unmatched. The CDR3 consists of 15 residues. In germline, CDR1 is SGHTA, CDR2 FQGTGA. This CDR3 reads CASSPGTGGQETQYF. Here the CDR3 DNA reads TGTGCCAGCAGCCCCGGAACAGGGGGCCAAGAGACCCAGTACTTC.

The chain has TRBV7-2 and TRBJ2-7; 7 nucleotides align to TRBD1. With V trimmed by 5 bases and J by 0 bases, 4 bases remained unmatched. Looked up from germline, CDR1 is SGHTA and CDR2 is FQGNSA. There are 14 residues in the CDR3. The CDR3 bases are TGTGCCAGCAGCGGACAGGATTCCTCCTACGAGCAGTACTTC. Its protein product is CASSGQDSSYEQYF.

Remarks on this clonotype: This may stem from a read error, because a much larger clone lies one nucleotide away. This chain's CDR3 is CASSFVTTDNTEAFF. CDR3 bases: TGTGCCAGCAGTTTCGTGACGACGGATAACACTGAAGCTTTCTTT. This chain connects TRBV12-3 or TRBV12-4 to TRBJ1-1, with D uncertain. The CDR3 is 15 residues long. Trimming shortened V by 3 bases and J by 2 bases, and 13 bases separated the two germline ends.

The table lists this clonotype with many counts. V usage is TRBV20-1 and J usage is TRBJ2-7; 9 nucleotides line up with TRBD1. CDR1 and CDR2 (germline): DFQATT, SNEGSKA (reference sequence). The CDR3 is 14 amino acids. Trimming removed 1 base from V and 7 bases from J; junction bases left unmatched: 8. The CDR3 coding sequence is TGCAGTGCTAGAGCGGGGACAGGGTTGAGAGAGCAGTACTTC. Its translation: CSARAGTGLREQYF.

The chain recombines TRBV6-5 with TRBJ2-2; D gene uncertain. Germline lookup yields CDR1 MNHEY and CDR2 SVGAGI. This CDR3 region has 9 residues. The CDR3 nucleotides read TGTGTTAACACCGGGGAGCTGTTTTTT. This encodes CVNTGELFF.

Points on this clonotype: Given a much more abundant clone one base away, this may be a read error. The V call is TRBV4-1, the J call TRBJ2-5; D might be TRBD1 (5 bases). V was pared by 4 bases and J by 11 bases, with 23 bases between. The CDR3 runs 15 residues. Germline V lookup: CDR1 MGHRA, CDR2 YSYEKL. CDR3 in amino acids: CASSRVVSQVHEQYF. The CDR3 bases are TGCGCCAGCAGCCGGGTTGTATCACAGGTGCATGAGCAGTACTTC.

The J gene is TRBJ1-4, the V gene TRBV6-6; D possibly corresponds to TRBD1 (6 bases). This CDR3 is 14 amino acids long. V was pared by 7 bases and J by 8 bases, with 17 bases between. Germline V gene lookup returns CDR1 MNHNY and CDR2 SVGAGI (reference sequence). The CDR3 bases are TGTGCCAGCAACCTACAGGGAAGTAAGGAAAAACTGTTTTTT. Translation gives CASNLQGSKEKLFF.

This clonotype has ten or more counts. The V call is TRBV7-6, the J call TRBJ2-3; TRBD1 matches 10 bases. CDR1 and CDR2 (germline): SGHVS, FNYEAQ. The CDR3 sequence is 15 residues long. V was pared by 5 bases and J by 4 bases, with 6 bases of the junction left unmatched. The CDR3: CASSPRDRGPDTQYF. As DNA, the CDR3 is TGTGCCAGCAGCCCCCGGGACAGGGGCCCAGATACGCAGTATTTT.

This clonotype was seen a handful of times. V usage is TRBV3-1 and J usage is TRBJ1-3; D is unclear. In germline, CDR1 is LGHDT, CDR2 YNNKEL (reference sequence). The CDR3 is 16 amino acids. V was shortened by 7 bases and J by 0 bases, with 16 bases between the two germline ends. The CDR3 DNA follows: TGTGCCAGCATCTTGATGAGCCTGCTCTCTGGAAACACCATATATTTT. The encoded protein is CASILMSLLSGNTIYF.

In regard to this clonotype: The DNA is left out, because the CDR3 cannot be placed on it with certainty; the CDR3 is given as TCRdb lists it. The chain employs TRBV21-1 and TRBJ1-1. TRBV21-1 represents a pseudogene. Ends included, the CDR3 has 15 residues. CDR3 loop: CASSKVGSGNTEAFF.

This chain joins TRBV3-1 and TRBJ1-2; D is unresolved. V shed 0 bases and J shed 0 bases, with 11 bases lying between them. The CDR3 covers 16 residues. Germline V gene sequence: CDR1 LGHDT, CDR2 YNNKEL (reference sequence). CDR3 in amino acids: CASSQETRRANYGYTF. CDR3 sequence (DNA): TGTGCCAGCAGCCAAGAGACTCGGAGGGCTAACTATGGCTACACCTTC.

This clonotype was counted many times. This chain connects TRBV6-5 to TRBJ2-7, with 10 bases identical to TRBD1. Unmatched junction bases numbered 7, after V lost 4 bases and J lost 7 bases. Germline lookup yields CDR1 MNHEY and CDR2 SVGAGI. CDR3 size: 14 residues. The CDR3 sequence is CASSSRTGGWEQYF. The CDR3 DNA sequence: TGTGCCAGCAGTTCCCGGACAGGGGGTTGGGAGCAGTACTTC.

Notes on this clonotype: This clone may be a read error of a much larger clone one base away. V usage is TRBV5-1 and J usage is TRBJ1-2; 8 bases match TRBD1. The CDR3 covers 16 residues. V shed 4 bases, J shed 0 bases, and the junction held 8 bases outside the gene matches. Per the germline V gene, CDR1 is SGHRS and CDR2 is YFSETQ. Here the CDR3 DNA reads TGCGCCAGCAGCGGAGGGACAGGAGACGCTAACTATGGCTACACCTTC. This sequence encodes CASSGGTGDANYGYTF.

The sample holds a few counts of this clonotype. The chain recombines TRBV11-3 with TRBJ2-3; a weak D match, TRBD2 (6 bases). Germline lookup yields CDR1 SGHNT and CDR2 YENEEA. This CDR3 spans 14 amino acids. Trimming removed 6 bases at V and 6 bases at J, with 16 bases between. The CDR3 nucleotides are TGTGCCAGCAGTTTCGCGGGGTTGGGTGATACGCAGTATTTT. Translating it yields CASSFAGLGDTQYF. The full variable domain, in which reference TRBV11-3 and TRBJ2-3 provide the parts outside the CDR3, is EAGVVQSPRYKIIEKKQPVAFWCNPISGHNTLYWYLQNLGQGPELLIRYENEEAVDDSQLPKDRFSAERLKGVDSTLKIQPAELGDSAVYLCASSFAGLGDTQYFGPGTRLTVL.

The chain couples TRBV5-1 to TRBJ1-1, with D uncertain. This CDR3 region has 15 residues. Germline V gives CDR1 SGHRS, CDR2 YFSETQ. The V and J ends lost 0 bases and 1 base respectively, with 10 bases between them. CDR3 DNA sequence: TGCGCCAGCAGCTTGGCCGGGCAACAGAACACTGAAGCTTTCTTT. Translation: CASSLAGQQNTEAFF.

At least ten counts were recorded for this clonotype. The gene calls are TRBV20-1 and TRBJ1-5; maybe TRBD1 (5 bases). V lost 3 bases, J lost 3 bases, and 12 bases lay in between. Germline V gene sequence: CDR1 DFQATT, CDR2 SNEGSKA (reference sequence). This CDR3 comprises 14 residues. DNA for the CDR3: TGCAGTGCTAGGTTGTCAGGACACAATCAGCCCCAGCATTTT. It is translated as CSARLSGHNQPQHF.

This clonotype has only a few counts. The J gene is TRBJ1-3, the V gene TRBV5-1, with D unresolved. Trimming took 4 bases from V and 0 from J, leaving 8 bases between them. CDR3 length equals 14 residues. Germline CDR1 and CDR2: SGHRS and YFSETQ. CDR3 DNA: TGCGCCAGCAGCACGGGGAACTCTGGAAACACCATATATTTT. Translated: CASSTGNSGNTIYF.

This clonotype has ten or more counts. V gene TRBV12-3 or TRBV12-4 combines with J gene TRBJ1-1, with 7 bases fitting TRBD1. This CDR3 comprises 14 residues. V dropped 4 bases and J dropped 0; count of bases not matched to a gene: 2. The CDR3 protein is CASSSGQLNTEAFF. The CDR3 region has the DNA TGTGCCAGCAGTTCGGGACAGTTGAACACTGAAGCTTTCTTT.

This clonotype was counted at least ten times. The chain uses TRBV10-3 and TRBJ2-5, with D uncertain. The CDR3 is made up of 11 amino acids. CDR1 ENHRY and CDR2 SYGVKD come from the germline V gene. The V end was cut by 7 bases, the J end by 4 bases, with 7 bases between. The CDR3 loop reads CAITPRETQYF. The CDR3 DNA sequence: TGTGCCATCACCCCCAGAGAGACCCAGTACTTC.